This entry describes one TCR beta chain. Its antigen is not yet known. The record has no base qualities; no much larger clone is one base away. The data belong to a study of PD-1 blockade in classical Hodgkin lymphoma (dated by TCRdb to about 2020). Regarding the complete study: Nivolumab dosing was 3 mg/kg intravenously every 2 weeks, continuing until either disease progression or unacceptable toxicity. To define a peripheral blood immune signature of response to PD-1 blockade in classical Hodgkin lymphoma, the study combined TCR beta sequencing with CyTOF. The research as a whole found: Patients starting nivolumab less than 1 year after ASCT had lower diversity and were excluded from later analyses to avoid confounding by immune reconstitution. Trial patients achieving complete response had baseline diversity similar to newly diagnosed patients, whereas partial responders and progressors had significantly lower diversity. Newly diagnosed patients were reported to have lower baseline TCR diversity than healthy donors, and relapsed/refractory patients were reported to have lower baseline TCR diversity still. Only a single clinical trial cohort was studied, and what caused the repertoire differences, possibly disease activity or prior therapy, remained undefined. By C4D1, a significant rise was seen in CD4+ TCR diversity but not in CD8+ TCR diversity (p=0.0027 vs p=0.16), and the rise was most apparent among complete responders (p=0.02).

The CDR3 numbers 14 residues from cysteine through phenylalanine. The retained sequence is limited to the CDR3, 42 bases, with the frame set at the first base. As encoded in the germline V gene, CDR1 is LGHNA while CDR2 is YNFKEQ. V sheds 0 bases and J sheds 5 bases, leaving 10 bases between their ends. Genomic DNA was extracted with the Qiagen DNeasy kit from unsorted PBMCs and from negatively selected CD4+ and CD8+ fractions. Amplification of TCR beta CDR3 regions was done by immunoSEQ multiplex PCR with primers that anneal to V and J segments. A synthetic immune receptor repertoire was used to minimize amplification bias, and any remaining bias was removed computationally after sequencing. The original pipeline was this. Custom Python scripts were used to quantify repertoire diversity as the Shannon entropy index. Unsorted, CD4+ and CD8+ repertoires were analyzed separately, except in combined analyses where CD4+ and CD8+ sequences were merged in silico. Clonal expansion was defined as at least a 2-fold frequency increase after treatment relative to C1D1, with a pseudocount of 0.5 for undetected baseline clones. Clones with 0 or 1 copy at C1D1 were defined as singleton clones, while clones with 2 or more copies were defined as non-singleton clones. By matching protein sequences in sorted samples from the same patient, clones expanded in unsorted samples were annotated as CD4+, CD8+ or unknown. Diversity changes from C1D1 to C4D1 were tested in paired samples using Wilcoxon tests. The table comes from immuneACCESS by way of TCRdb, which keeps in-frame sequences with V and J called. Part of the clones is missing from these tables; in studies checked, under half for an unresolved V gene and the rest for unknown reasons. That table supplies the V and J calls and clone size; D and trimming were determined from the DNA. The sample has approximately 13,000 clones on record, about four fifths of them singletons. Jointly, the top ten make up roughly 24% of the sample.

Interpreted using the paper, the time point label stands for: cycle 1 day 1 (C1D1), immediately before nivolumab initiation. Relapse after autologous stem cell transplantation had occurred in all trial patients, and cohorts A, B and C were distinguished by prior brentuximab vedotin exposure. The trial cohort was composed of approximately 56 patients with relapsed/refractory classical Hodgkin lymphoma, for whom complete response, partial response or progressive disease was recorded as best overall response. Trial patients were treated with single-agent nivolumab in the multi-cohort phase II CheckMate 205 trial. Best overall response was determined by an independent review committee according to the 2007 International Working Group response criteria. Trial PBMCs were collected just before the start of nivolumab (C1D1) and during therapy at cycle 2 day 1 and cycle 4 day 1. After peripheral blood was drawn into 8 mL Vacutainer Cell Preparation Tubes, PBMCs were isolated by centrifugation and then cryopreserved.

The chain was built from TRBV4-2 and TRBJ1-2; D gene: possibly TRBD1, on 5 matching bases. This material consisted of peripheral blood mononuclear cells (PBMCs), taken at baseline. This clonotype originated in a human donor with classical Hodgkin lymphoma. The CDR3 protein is CASSQEGRDYGYTF. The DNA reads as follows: TGTGCCAGCAGCCAAGAGGGCAGGGATTATGGCTACACCTTC.